Reported below is one TCR beta chain. This record belongs to a study of CD8 T cells in Susac syndrome. CDR1 SGDLS and CDR2 YYNGEE come from the germline V gene. The CDR3 has 16 amino acids. With 4 bases clipped from V and 8 bases from J, the junction kept 15 bases outside the gene matches. Random hexamers were used to reverse transcribe 0.5 to 1 ug of RNA. Amplification of TCR beta CDR3 spanned 54 Vbeta and 13 Jbeta via immunoSEQ multiplex PCR. One entry per CDR3 protein results from TCRdb running MiXCR on the immunoSEQ multiplex PCR reads. The sample lists 150,000 to 180,000 distinct CDR3 sequences; just under 97% were seen once. From blood CD8+ and CD4+ T cells, TCR beta sequences were generated. Those who served as multiple sclerosis controls were treatment-naive patients with stable or active relapsing-remitting disease.

The chain combines TRBV9 with TRBJ1-2; 9 nucleotides align to TRBD1. The clonotype comes from a human donor with multiple sclerosis. Sequenced sample: CD8+ T cells from PBMCs. This chain's CDR3 is CASSSTWDRVLLGYTF. The CDR3 DNA sequence: TGTGCCAGCAGCTCCACTTGGGACAGGGTACTATTGGGCTACACCTTC. The full variable domain, rest sourced from reference TRBV9 and TRBJ1-2, is DSGVTQTPKHLITATGQRVTLRCSPRSGDLSVYWYQQSLDQGLQFLIQYYNGEERAKGNILERFSAQQFPDLHSELNLSSLELGDSALYFCASSSTWDRVLLGYTFGSGTRLTVV.